What follows are 25 T cell receptor beta chains derived from one specimen sequenced in a study of beta chain features in type 1 diabetes. Whole-study findings and limits: Type 1 diabetes patients had TCRB CDR3s that were shorter (moderately but significantly so) in all four CD4+ subsets.

Their specific antigens are unknown. cDNA synthesis used the whole RNA isolate, giving expressed TCRB sequences. The repertoire was sequenced with immunoSEQ multiplex PCR; TCRdb's copy has only in-frame clones and lacks some. Seen here are about 650,000 clones, under 15% observed once, and the top ten hold roughly 0.11%. The specimen was naive CD4+ T cells from blood. The receptors shown here come from a man in his thirties or forties with type 1 diabetes.

The CDR3 is CASSTNRGADGYTF. CDR3 in DNA: TGCGCCAGCAGCACAAACAGGGGAGCGGATGGCTACACCTTC. The rearrangement joins TRBV5-1 to TRBJ1-2; 7 bases match TRBD1. The CDR3 is made up of 14 amino acids. The V gene end was trimmed by 4 bases and the J gene end by 6 bases; junction bases not matched to a gene: 9. CDR1 and CDR2 from the germline V gene are SGHRS and YFSETQ.

This clone came up a few times. The chain combines TRBV5-1 with TRBJ1-2; D uncertain. Trimming pared 0 bases from V and 0 bases from J, leaving 18 bases between. In germline, CDR1 is SGHRS, CDR2 YFSETQ. This CDR3 has 18 amino acids. The CDR3 loop is CASSLVGQNHLSNYGYTF. The CDR3 region has the DNA TGCGCCAGCAGCTTGGTAGGGCAGAATCACTTATCTAACTATGGCTACACCTTC.

Only a few counts were recorded for this clone. V and J are TRBV5-1 and TRBJ1-2, with no clear D. Per germline, CDR1 SGHRS and CDR2 YFSETQ. This CDR3 contains 13 residues. V shed 6 bases and J shed 6 bases, with 15 bases lying between them. DNA for the CDR3: TGCGCCAGCAACCTTGGGGAGTACGATGGCTACACCTTC. Protein: CASNLGEYDGYTF. The full variable domain, in which reference TRBV5-1 and TRBJ1-2 provide the parts outside the CDR3, is KAGVTQTPRYLIKTRGQQVTLSCSPISGHRSVSWYQQTPGQGLQFLFEYFSETQRNKGNFPGRFSGRQFSNSRSEMNVSTLELGDSALYLCASNLGEYDGYTFGSGTRLTVV.

To note about this clone: The sample carries other DNA sequences with the same CDR3. The chain recombines TRBV7-2 with TRBJ2-7, with 9 bases that match TRBD1. The CDR3 spans 14 residues. The J segment lost 2 bases and the V segment lost 5 bases, leaving 4 bases of the junction unmatched. Germline loops: CDR1 SGHTA, CDR2 FQGNSA. In nucleotides, the CDR3 is TGTGCCAGCAGCCCCGGGACAGGGCCCTACGAGCAGTACTTC. Translated, it gives CASSPGTGPYEQYF.

This clone was seen only a few times. This sequence joins TRBV29-1 and TRBJ1-2; TRBD1 agrees at 7 bases. This CDR3 spans 13 amino acids. Germline V gene lookup returns CDR1 SQVTM and CDR2 ANQGSEA. The V segment lost 4 bases and the J segment 4 bases; nucleotides outside the gene matches: 6. In nucleotides, the CDR3 is TGCAGCGTTGTTTCCACAGGGGCCTATGGCTACACCTTC. Encoded protein: CSVVSTGAYGYTF.

This clone was detected only a few times. This chain connects TRBV29-1 to TRBJ1-3; possible D gene TRBD1, 6 bases. Germline-derived CDR1 and CDR2 are SQVTM and ANQGSEA. The length of the CDR3 is 15 residues. Trimming took 4 bases from V and 3 from J, leaving 16 bases between them. The CDR3 sequence: CSVALRGKGGNTIYF. CDR3 sequence (DNA): TGCAGCGTTGCCCTCAGGGGAAAGGGTGGAAACACCATATATTTT.

The CDR3 loop is CASSPGGGRETQYF. DNA of the CDR3: TGTGCCAGCAGCCCCGGGGGGGGTAGAGAGACCCAGTACTTC. V is TRBV25-1 and J is TRBJ2-5; TRBD2 matches at 8 bases. Trimming took 6 bases from V and 4 from J; bases not matched to a gene: 7. This CDR3 region has 14 residues. Germline CDR1 MGHDK, CDR2 SYGVNS.

The V gene is TRBV5-5, the J gene TRBJ2-3; possibly TRBD2 for D (6 bases). Germline CDR1 SGHKS, CDR2 YYEKEE (reference sequence). V was cut by 10 bases and J by 3 bases, with 15 bases left in between. This CDR3 spans 13 amino acids. The CDR3 sequence: CASLRAGTDTQYF. CDR3 sequence (DNA): TGTGCCTCTCTGAGGGCGGGAACAGATACGCAGTATTTT.

This clone has just a few counts. This chain links TRBV5-1 with TRBJ2-1, with 11 bases lining up with TRBD2. Germline V gene data show CDR1 as SGHRS and CDR2 as YFSETQ. This CDR3 region has 16 residues. The V segment lost 0 bases and the J segment 8 bases; nucleotides outside the gene matches: 7. This chain's CDR3 is CASSLVASGGFDEQFF. Here the CDR3 DNA reads TGCGCCAGCAGCTTGGTGGCTAGCGGGGGGTTCGATGAGCAGTTCTTC.

This clone was recorded a few times. V gene TRBV2 combines with J gene TRBJ2-1; 10 nucleotides agree with TRBD2. The CDR3 runs to 15 residues. Germline lookup yields CDR1 SNHLY and CDR2 FYNNEI. The V gene end was trimmed by 1 base and the J gene end by 10 bases; junction bases not matched to a gene: 7. CDR3 nucleotide sequence: TGTGCCAGCAGTGAAGAAGCGGGGGGGCCTGGAGAGCAGTTCTTC. It codes for CASSEEAGGPGEQFF.

This clone showed up just a few times. This sample also contains other DNA sequences that code for the same CDR3. The rearrangement joins TRBV29-1 to TRBJ1-1; 8 positions match TRBD1. Germline V gene data show CDR1 as SQVTM and CDR2 as ANQGSEA. CDR3 length: 12 residues. V was clipped by 6 bases and J by 3 bases; unmatched bases: 3. CDR3 nucleotides: TGCAGCGTAGGGACAGGCGACACTGAAGCTTTCTTT. Translation gives CSVGTGDTEAFF.

A few counts support this clone. V and J are TRBV30 and TRBJ2-7; 9 bases are shared with TRBD1. This CDR3 comprises 12 residues. The germline V gene has CDR1 GTSNPN and CDR2 SVGIG (reference sequence). V dropped 7 bases and J dropped 6; count of bases not matched to a gene: 7. CDR3 DNA sequence: TGTGCCTTCCCGGGACAGGGTTCCGAGCAGTACTTC. Amino acids: CAFPGQGSEQYF.

This clone was seen a handful of times. V and J are TRBV5-4 and TRBJ2-1; the D call may be TRBD1 or TRBD2 (5 bases each). Trimming stripped 0 bases from V and 10 bases from J, with 11 bases between. The CDR3 totals 13 residues. Germline CDR1 is SGHNT and CDR2 is YYREEE (reference sequence). CDR3: CASSLGGAVEQFF. The CDR3 nucleotides read TGTGCCAGCAGCTTGGGAGGGGCTGTAGAGCAGTTCTTC.

This clone was counted between two and nine times. Additional DNA sequences in this sample encode the identical CDR3. V gene TRBV7-9 combines with J gene TRBJ2-1, with a possible D match to TRBD1 (5 bases). Germline assignment: CDR1 SEHNR and CDR2 FQNEAQ (reference sequence). Trimming cost V 2 bases and J 4 bases, with 6 bases left between them. The CDR3 is 13 residues long. The CDR3 DNA is TGTGCCAGCAGCTTATCAGGGTACAATGAGCAGTTCTTC. This codes for CASSLSGYNEQFF.

The chain is built from TRBV7-2 and TRBJ2-5; 7 bases map to TRBD2. V was clipped by 5 bases and J by 4 bases; unmatched bases: 13. The CDR3 extends over 16 amino acids. The germline CDR1 and CDR2 sequences are SGHTA and FQGNSA. CDR3 in DNA: TGTGCCAGCAGCCCCCCCCCAGCGGGGCGGGGAGAGACCCAGTACTTC. Residues: CASSPPPAGRGETQYF.

V and J are TRBV9 and TRBJ2-3; weak D call: TRBD2 (6 bases). Trimming took off 4 bases at V and 1 base at J, with 13 bases between the two ends. The length of the CDR3 is 15 residues. Per germline, CDR1 SGDLS and CDR2 YYNGEE. In DNA, the CDR3 is TGTGCCAGCAGCTTCGGGAGCCCGGGCACAGATACGCAGTATTTT. Encoded protein: CASSFGSPGTDTQYF.

The V call is TRBV18, the J call TRBJ2-1; perhaps D is TRBD1 or TRBD2 (5 bases each). CDR3 length: 15 amino acids. CDR1 is KGHSH, CDR2 LQKENI, per germline. The V gene lost 6 bases and the J gene lost 2 bases, with 14 bases spanning the gap. The CDR3 here is CASSSGTDTYNEQFF. The CDR3 DNA sequence: TGTGCCAGCTCGTCCGGGACGGACACCTACAATGAGCAGTTCTTC.

This clone was seen more than once but under ten times. The chain joins TRBV28 to TRBJ2-5; D gene unclear. V was cut by 2 bases and J by 4 bases, with 8 bases left in between. CDR3 length equals 13 residues. Germline CDR1 and CDR2: MDHEN and SYDVKM. The chain's CDR3 is CASSLLARETQYF. The DNA of the CDR3 is TGTGCCAGCAGTTTACTGGCAAGAGAGACCCAGTACTTC.

This clone was counted only a few times. V and J are TRBV5-1 and TRBJ2-7; 7 bases map to TRBD1. J was trimmed by 2 bases and V by 4 bases; bases with no gene match: 9. The germline gives CDR1 SGHRS, CDR2 YFSETQ. The CDR3 is 15 residues long. The CDR3 nucleotides are TGCGCCAGCAGCCCCGGACAGGTCCTTCCCTACGAGCAGTACTTC. Its translation is CASSPGQVLPYEQYF. Supplemented by reference TRBV5-1 and TRBJ2-7, the full variable domain reads KAGVTQTPRYLIKTRGQQVTLSCSPISGHRSVSWYQQTPGQGLQFLFEYFSETQRNKGNFPGRFSGRQFSNSRSEMNVSTLELGDSALYLCASSPGQVLPYEQYFGPGTRLTVT.

V and J are TRBV5-1 and TRBJ1-5; 7 bases match TRBD1. V shed 4 bases and J 0 bases; nucleotides not matched to a gene: 4. CDR1 and CDR2 (germline): SGHRS, YFSETQ. CDR3 size: 15 residues. CDR3 DNA: TGCGCCAGCAGCCCCGGGACAGTTAGCAATCAGCCCCAGCATTTT. Residues: CASSPGTVSNQPQHF.

The J gene is TRBJ2-5, the V gene TRBV11-1; TRBD1 aligns across 7 bases. The germline gives CDR1 SGHAT, CDR2 FQDESV (reference sequence). After removal of 5 bases from V and 4 bases from J, the junction contained 10 bases not matched to a gene. The CDR3 length is 15 residues. The CDR3 spells CASSTDDRVGETQYF. The CDR3 DNA reads as TGTGCCAGCAGCACGGACGACAGGGTTGGAGAGACCCAGTACTTC. Based on the CDR3 plus reference TRBV11-1 and TRBJ2-5, the full variable domain is EAEVAQSPRYKITEKSQAVAFWCDPISGHATLYWYRQILGQGPELLVQFQDESVVDDSQLPKDRFSAERLKGVDSTLKIQPAELGDSAMYLCASSTDDRVGETQYFGPGTRLLVL.

Here the CDR3 reads CASSQTLNPASYGYTF. The CDR3 DNA sequence: TGTGCCAGCAGCCAAACGCTTAACCCGGCTAGCTATGGCTACACCTTC. V gene TRBV13 combines with J gene TRBJ1-2; the D is unclear. CDR1 and CDR2 from the germline V gene are PRHDT and FYEKMQ (reference sequence). The V end lost 5 bases, the J end lost 4 bases, and 20 bases lay between the germline ends. The CDR3 extends over 16 amino acids.

This clone was detected only a few times. The genes are TRBV19 and TRBJ2-1; the D gene could be TRBD1 or TRBD2 (5 bases each). V lost 7 bases and J lost 9, with 22 bases in between. Looked up from germline, CDR1 is LNHDA and CDR2 is SQIVND (reference sequence). CDR3 length: 15 residues. For the CDR3, the DNA is TGTGCCAGTAAGAATTCGGGGACCTACCTTGGTGAGCAGTTCTTC. Protein product: CASKNSGTYLGEQFF.

This clone was found a few times. The chain has TRBV11-3 and TRBJ1-1; D is perhaps TRBD1 (5 bases). The CDR3 loop spans 15 amino acids. Germline V gene data show CDR1 as SGHNT and CDR2 as YENEEA. Between the trimmed V and J ends, which lost 1 base and 4 bases, there was a span of 13 bases. The CDR3 loop is CASSLASRGTTEAFF. CDR3 nucleotide sequence: TGTGCCAGCAGCTTAGCCAGTAGAGGGACCACTGAAGCTTTCTTT.

This chain connects TRBV27 to TRBJ1-2; 9 bases fit TRBD1. The V gene's germline CDR1 is MNHEY and CDR2 SMNVEV (reference sequence). Unmatched junction bases numbered 3, after V lost 3 bases and J lost 4 bases. CDR3 length equals 14 residues. The CDR3 is CASSLGQGFYGYTF. The DNA for the CDR3 is TGTGCCAGCAGTTTGGGACAGGGATTCTATGGCTACACCTTC.